The table lists the clone carrying this T cell receptor beta chain with many counts. Its antigen is not known. The CDR3 is 11 amino acids. Per the germline V gene, CDR1 is SGHTS and CDR2 is YDEGEE. The V and J ends lost 4 bases and 10 bases respectively, with 9 bases between them. Template switching (which added a universal primer site) was used, and cDNA carried unique molecular identifiers. TCRdb re-analysed the 5' RACE reads in MiXCR, keeping a single row per CDR3 protein. The table lists about 240,000 distinct CDR3 sequences, about 10% of them singletons. The entry originates in a study of identical twins. General study points: Twin-shared out-of-frame alpha sequences were enriched for low generation probability. Conclusions relied on cross-sectional statistical analysis, not following the same donors.

This receptor was obtained from a middle-aged man in good health. Sequencing used memory T cells sorted from blood. This chain connects TRBV5-8 to TRBJ2-1, with TRBD1 as a possible D gene (6 bases). CDR3 nucleotides: TGTGCCAGCAGCCCAGGGGACGAGCAGTTCTTC. Translated: CASSPGDEQFF.